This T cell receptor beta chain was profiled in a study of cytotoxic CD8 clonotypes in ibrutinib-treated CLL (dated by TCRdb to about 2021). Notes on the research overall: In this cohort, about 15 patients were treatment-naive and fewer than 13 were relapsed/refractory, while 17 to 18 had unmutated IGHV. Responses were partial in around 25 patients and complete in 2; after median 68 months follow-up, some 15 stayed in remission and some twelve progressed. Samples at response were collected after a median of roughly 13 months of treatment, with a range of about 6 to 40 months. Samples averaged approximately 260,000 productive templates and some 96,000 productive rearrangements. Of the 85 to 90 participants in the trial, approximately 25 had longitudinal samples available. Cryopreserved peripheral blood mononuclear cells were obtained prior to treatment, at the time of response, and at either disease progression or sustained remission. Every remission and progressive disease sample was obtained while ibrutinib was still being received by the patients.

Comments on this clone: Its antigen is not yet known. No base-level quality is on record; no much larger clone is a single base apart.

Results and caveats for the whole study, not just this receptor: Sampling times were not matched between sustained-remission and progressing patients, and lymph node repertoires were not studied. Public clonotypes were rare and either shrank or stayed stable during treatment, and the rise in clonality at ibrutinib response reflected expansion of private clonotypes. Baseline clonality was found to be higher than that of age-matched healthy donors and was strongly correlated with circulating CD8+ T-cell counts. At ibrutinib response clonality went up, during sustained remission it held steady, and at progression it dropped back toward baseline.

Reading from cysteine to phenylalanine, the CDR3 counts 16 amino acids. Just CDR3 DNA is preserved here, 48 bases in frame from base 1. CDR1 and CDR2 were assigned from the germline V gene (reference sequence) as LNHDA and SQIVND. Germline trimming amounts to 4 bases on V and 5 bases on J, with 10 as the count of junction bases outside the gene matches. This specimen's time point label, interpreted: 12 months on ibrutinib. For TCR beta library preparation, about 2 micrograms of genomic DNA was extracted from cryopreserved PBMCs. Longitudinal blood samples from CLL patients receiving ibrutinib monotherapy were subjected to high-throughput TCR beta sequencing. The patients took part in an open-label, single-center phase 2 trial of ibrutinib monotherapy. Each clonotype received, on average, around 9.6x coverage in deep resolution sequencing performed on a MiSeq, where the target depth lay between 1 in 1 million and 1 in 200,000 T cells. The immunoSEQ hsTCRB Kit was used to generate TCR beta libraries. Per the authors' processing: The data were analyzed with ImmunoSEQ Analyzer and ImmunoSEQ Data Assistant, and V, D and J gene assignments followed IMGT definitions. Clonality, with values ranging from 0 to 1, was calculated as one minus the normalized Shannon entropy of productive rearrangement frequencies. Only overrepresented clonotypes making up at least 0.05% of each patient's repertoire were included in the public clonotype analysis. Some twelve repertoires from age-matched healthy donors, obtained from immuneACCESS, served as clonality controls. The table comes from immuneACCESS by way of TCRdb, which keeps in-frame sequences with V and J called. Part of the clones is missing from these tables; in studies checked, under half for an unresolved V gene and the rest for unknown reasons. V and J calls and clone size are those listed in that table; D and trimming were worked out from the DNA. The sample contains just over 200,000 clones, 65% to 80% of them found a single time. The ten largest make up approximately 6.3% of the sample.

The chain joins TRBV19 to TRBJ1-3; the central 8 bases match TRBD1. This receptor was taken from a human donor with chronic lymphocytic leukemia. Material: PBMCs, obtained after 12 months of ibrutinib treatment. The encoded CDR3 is CASSSSSQGARNTIYF. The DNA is TGTGCCAGTAGTAGCTCGTCTCAGGGGGCACGAAACACCATATATTTT.